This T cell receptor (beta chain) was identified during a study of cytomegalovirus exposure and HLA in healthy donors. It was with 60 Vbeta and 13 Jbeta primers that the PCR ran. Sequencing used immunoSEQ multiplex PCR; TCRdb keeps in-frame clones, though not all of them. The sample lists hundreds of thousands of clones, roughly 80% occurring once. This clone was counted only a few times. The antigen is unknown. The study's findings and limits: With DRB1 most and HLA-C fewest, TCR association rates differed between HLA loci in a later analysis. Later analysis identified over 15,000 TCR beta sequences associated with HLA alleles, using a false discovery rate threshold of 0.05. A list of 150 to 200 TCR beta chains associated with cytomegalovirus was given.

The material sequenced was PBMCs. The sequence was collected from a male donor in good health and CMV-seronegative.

CDR3 amino acids: CASSLLGHTNTGELFF. Here the CDR3 DNA reads TGTGCCAGCAGCTTACTTGGCCACACGAACACCGGGGAGCTGTTTTTT. The chain joins TRBV7-9 to TRBJ2-2; D ambiguous. Germline loops: CDR1 SEHNR, CDR2 FQNEAQ (reference sequence). This CDR3 is built from 16 residues. Between the trimmed V and J ends, which lost 2 bases and 0 bases, there was a span of 10 bases. The full variable domain, with the rest looked up from reference TRBV7-9 and TRBJ2-2, is DTGVSQNPRHKITKRGQNVTFRCDPISEHNRLYWYRQTLGQGPEFLTYFQNEAQLEKSRLLSDRFSAERPKGSFSTLEIQRTEQGDSAMYLCASSLLGHTNTGELFFGEGSRLTVL.